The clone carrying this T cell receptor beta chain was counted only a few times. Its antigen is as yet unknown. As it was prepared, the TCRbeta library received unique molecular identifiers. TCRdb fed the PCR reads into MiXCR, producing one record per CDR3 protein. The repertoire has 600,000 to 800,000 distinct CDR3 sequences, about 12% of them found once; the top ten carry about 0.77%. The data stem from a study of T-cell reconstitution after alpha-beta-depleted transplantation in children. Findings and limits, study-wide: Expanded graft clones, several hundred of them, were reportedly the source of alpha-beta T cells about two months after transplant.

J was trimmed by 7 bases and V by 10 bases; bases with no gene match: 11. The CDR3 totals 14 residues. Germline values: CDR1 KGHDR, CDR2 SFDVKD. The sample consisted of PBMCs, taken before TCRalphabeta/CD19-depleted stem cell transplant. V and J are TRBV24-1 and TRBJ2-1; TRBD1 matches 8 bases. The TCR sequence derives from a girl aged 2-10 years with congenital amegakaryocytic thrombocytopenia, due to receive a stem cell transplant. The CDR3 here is CATARTGKWNEQFF. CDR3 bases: TGTGCCACGGCCCGGACAGGGAAGTGGAATGAGCAGTTCTTC.